In its sample, the clone carrying this TCR beta chain was seen once. The data were produced by immunoSEQ multiplex PCR, yet TCRdb's version contains in-frame clones alone and is incomplete. This table holds about 2,900 clones, around 81% found once. The source of the sample is a study of immune cell composition in non-small cell lung cancer. Losses at the gene ends were 6 bases for V and 5 bases for J; bases not matched to a gene: 9. Looked up from germline, CDR1 is SGHKS and CDR2 is YYEKEE (reference sequence). CDR3 length: 15 residues. Another study also made use of these data, one on CD4 T cells in lung cancer. This second report adds: Some patients had received nivolumab or pembrolizumab before giving blood.

Sample: lung tumor tissue. This receptor was obtained from a human donor with non-small cell lung cancer. V gene TRBV5-5 combines with J gene TRBJ2-5; TRBD1 aligns across 11 bases. CDR3 in DNA: TGTGCCAGCACCTGGGGACAGGGGGTATCGGAGACCCAGTACTTC. Protein sequence: CASTWGQGVSETQYF.